This TCR beta chain comes out of a study of T cell changes during pregnancy in multiple sclerosis (dated by TCRdb to the late 2010s). At the level of the whole study: Changes in the T cell repertoire over the course of pregnancy were examined in this study in women with multiple sclerosis.

The library was made by the immunoSEQ multiplex PCR assay. TCRdb took over this immuneACCESS table, retaining in-frame rearrangements with V and J assigned. Such tables are incomplete; in checked studies, under half of the missing clones stem from an unresolved V gene, and the remainder is unexplained. This sample comprises over 30,000 clones, roughly 89% of them detected only once. About 3.9% of the sample is taken by the ten largest. Worth noting for this clone: Its antigen is unknown. Base qualities are not provided; no much larger clone lies one nucleotide away.

Reading the germline V gene (reference sequence) gives CDR1 SEHNR and CDR2 FQNEAQ. The CDR3 runs 16 residues from the cysteine to the phenylalanine. The sequence is cut down to CDR3 DNA, 48 bases in frame from base 1. The V end gives up 5 bases and the J end 4 bases, leaving 7 bases in the junction not matched to a gene. This sequence was found in a female donor in good health, enrolled as a control in a pregnancy study. The V and J genes are TRBV7-9 and TRBJ2-2; 10 nucleotides in the junction match TRBD1. The material sequenced was CD8+ T cells from peripheral blood mononuclear cells, taken in the second trimester of pregnancy. CDR3 protein: CASSIRDRGTTGELFF. The bases read TGTGCCAGCAGCATCCGGGACAGGGGCACCACCGGGGAGCTGTTTTTT.